This TCR beta chain was profiled in a study of T cell changes during pregnancy in multiple sclerosis. The CDR3 contains 13 residues. The ends were cut back, 5 bases at V and 1 base at J, with 8 bases in the middle. Looked up from germline, CDR1 is KGHSH and CDR2 is LQKENI. This table comes from immunoSEQ multiplex PCR, and its TCRdb copy is limited to in-frame clones, with some not included. The sample contains 45,000 to 60,000 clones, 70% to 90% of which appear only once. The rearrangement links TRBV18 to TRBJ1-1; D ambiguous. Source: peripheral blood, taken in the first trimester of pregnancy. The receptor was isolated from a female donor with multiple sclerosis, enrolled in a pregnancy study. DNA of the CDR3: TGTGCCAGCTCAAAGGGAGGGAACACTGAAGCTTTCTTT. Encoded protein: CASSKGGNTEAFF. The entire variable domain, with the rest obtained from reference TRBV18 and TRBJ1-1, is as follows: NAGVMQNPRHLVRRRGQEARLRCSPMKGHSHVYWYRQLPEEGLKFMVYLQKENIIDESGMPKERFSAEFPKEGPSILRIQQVVRGDSAAYFCASSKGGNTEAFFGQGTRLTVV.